This record covers a single TCR beta chain. This sample was taken from a study of OX40 agonist ivuxolimab in advanced cancers. The CDR3 is 16 amino acids. Germline CDR1 is MNHEY and CDR2 is SVGAGI. Losses at the gene ends were 0 bases for V and 6 bases for J; bases not matched to a gene: 8. Clones were read by immunoSEQ multiplex PCR, and TCRdb kept only the in-frame ones, dropping some. Of tens of thousands of clones in the sample, more than 75% are singletons; the top ten hold approximately 9.6%. The chain uses TRBV6-5 and TRBJ2-1, with 7 positions matching TRBD2. The TCR sequence derives from an adult with an advanced solid tumor such as melanoma, head and neck, liver or kidney cancer. The sequences come from CD4+ or CD8+ T cells sorted from blood, collected in a trial of the OX40 agonist ivuxolimab. The CDR3 DNA reads TGTGCCAGCAGTTACTCGCCCGGACTAGTCCTCAATGAGCAGTTCTTC. Encoded protein: CASSYSPGLVLNEQFF.